The clone carrying this TCR beta chain was detected a few times. What it binds is not known. TCRdb reprocessed the RT-PCR reads with MiXCR, giving one entry per CDR3 protein. The repertoire holds approximately 170,000 distinct CDR3 sequences, with roughly an eighth as singletons. This sample stems from a study of response to subunit inactivated influenza vaccine. Points from the study as a whole: Authors suggested seasonal influenza vaccinations each recruit few new T cells.

CDR3 length equals 17 residues. V was pared by 3 bases and J by 4 bases, with 10 bases of the junction left unmatched. Germline-derived CDR1 and CDR2 are LGHNA and YSLEER. This specimen consisted of CD8+ T cells sorted from PBMCs, obtained approximately 5 days after vaccination. This receptor was identified in a man in his forties or fifties who received an inactivated influenza vaccine. The gene calls are TRBV4-3 and TRBJ2-1, with 9 bases matching TRBD1. Written as DNA, the CDR3 is TGCGCCAGCAGCCACGCCTGGGACAGGGAAAATTACAATGAGCAGTTCTTC. Translation gives CASSHAWDRENYNEQFF.